This T cell receptor beta chain came from a study of Graves' ophthalmopathy and Graves' hyperthyroidism. Study-wide context: There was a collection of peripheral blood at initial diagnosis, before any treatment.

Ten or more counts support this clonotype. Its antigen is still unknown. The authors amplified TCR beta CDR3 regions, and they did so from RNA transcripts for repertoire sequencing. In the first round, RT-PCR was carried out with HTBI primers, and a multiplex PCR formed the second round. Via MiXCR, TCRdb re-called the multiplex PCR reads, giving one row per CDR3 protein. The table lists about 380,000 distinct CDR3 sequences, 15% of them singletons. Germline V gene data show CDR1 as KGHDR and CDR2 as SFDVKD. The V gene lost 0 bases and the J gene lost 3 bases, with 25 bases spanning the gap. There are 20 residues in the CDR3. Whole-study findings and limits: The authors also found most expanded thyroid clonotypes above 0.001 frequency in blood.

The hyperthyroidism patients had a new diagnosis of under 2 months' duration and were aged 18 to 65. Sequenced: peripheral blood. This sequence joins TRBV24-1 and TRBJ1-1; D uncertain. The receptor was derived from a woman aged 18-29 years with stable Graves' hyperthyroidism. DNA for the CDR3: TGTGCCACCAGTGATTTGTTCGTCGGACCGCCAGGAGAGTTGGACACTGAAGCTTTCTTT. It encodes CATSDLFVGPPGELDTEAFF.